The present T cell receptor beta chain was sequenced within a study of blood T cell repertoires in COVID-19 (dated by TCRdb to 2018 to 2020). For the wider study: Samples from collaborators originated in the United States, Italy and Spain and spanned both the acute and convalescent phases of COVID-19. The prospective study material was composed of cDNA or gDNA derived from T cells, B-cell-depleted T cells, or PBMCs. Subjects who had been exposed to COVID-19, were actively infected with it, or had recovered from it provided the deeply sampled blood TCRbeta repertoires that made up the dataset. The repertoires were released in a freely available public database meant as a resource for research on the immune response to SARS-CoV-2. Samples were obtained from the ongoing ImmuneRACE study (first 160 participants) and from 1,254 subjects provided by 6 global collaborators. Sample metadata almost always included a de-identified subject ID, COVID-19 status, age in years and sex. Where HLA class I and class II types were available, the types were taken from metadata supplied by the sample provider, not from assay-based typing. Broad study findings and their caveats: How much clinical and demographic metadata was included differed by source and by participant, and the metadata was provided uncurated.

Each collaborating institution followed its own protocols to collect whole blood in K2EDTA tubes. For TCRbeta analysis, collaborator samples were shipped as frozen whole blood, as isolated PBMCs, or as DNA extracted from either sample type. TCRbeta CDR3 regions were amplified from genomic DNA using the immunoSEQ Assay, a bias-controlled multiplex PCR. The paper's processing steps were these. Within the assay, amplification of reference gene primers was used to estimate how many nucleated cells each sample contained. Sequence reads were collapsed and filtered to measure the absolute abundance of every unique TCRbeta CDR3 rearrangement. For each sample, productive Simpson clonality was calculated as the square root of Simpson's diversity index over productive rearrangements. Drawn from immuneACCESS, this table holds only the in-frame rearrangements with V and J called that TCRdb kept. Clones are partly lost; checked studies trace under half to an unresolved V gene and leave the rest unexplained. V and J calls and clone size are copied from that table; D and trimming were computed from the DNA. The table for this sample lists 90,000 or so clones; 85% to 90% of them were counted only once. In total, the top ten clones hold 4.3% of the sample.

This clone is a singleton in its sample. Its antigen specificity is not known. No per-base quality is available; no much larger clone lies one base away. Measured from the cysteine to the phenylalanine, the CDR3 is 16 residues long. The CDR3 DNA has 48 bases and is translated from base 1. V was cut back by 5 bases and J by 5 bases, leaving a gap of 19 bases between them. The germline V gene encodes CDR1 MDHEN and CDR2 SYDVKM. The sample taken for sequencing was peripheral blood. The TCR originated in a woman of 80 years or more with active or convalescent COVID-19. This receptor chain uses TRBV28 and TRBJ2-1; matching of 5 bases hints at TRBD2 as the D gene. CDR3 sequence: CASSPAAGGWDNEQFF. In nucleotides, the sequence is TGTGCCAGCAGTCCTGCAGCTGGCGGGTGGGACAATGAGCAGTTCTTC.